Presented here are 27 T cell receptor beta chains from one specimen sequenced in a study of T cell changes during pregnancy in multiple sclerosis (dated by TCRdb to between 2019 and 2020). Library preparation employed the immunoSEQ multiplex PCR assay. Not all clones reach the TCRdb copy of this immuneACCESS table, which keeps in-frame sequences only. Checked studies attribute under half of the gap to unresolved V genes and leave the rest unexplained. In all, the sample holds 35,000 or so clones, and around nine tenths of those were seen once. The biggest ten clones account for roughly 0.52% of the sample. The specimen comprised CD4+ T cells from peripheral blood mononuclear cells, sampled in the first trimester of pregnancy. The source is a female donor with multiple sclerosis, enrolled in a pregnancy study.

This chain links TRBV7-3 with TRBJ2-3, with TRBD2 matching 10 bases. The germline V gene encodes CDR1 SGHTA and CDR2 FQGTGA. The V and J ends lost 4 bases and 0 bases, in that order; junction bases with no gene match: 10. CDR3 length equals 18 residues. CDR3 sequence reads: CASSSALPTSGSTDTQYF. The CDR3 DNA is TGTGCCAGCAGCTCCGCCCTCCCGACTAGCGGGAGCACAGATACGCAGTATTTT.

The chain couples TRBV27 to TRBJ2-7; 10 nucleotides align to TRBD2. The V gene's germline CDR1 is MNHEY and CDR2 SMNVEV (reference sequence). Trimming at V came to 5 bases and at J to 3 bases, leaving 7 bases not matched to a gene. The CDR3 runs to 15 residues. The CDR3: CASSLTRTSGYEQYF. Here the CDR3 DNA reads TGTGCCAGCAGTCTCACCCGGACTAGCGGCTACGAGCAGTACTTC.

J is TRBJ2-3 and V is TRBV9; weak D call: TRBD2 (6 bases). Germline V gene data show CDR1 as SGDLS and CDR2 as YYNGEE. V dropped 4 bases and J dropped 3 bases, with 15 bases sitting between them. The length of the CDR3 is 15 residues. The DNA of the CDR3 is TGTGCCAGCAGCCGAAGGGACTTGGCGACAGATACGCAGTATTTT. Translated, it gives CASSRRDLATDTQYF.

Worth noting for this clone: Other DNA sequences in the same sample also yield this CDR3. The chain recombines TRBV28 with TRBJ1-1; D is ambiguous. Germline V gene data show CDR1 as MDHEN and CDR2 as SYDVKM. This CDR3 has 11 amino acids. Deletions cut 8 bases from V and 6 bases from J, with 10 bases between. The CDR3 region is CASRGRPEAFF. Here the CDR3 DNA reads TGTGCCAGCCGGGGAAGGCCTGAAGCTTTCTTT.

The chain employs TRBV19 and TRBJ2-7, with TRBD2 as a possible D gene (7 bases). V shed 4 bases and J shed 2 bases, with 15 bases lying between them. The CDR3 runs 15 residues. Germline CDR1 reads LNHDA; CDR2 reads SQIVND (reference sequence). The DNA of the CDR3 is TGTGCCAGTAGTAGAACAGGGACTACCACCTACGAGCAGTACTTC. This gives the protein CASSRTGTTTYEQYF.

This chain joins TRBV7-8 and TRBJ1-2; no firm D call. V shed 1 base and J shed 3 bases, with 9 bases lying between them. The germline V gene has CDR1 SGHVS and CDR2 FQNEAQ. CDR3 length: 14 amino acids. The CDR3 loop reads CASSLVATDYGYTF. In nucleotides, the CDR3 is TGTGCCAGCAGCTTAGTGGCTACAGACTATGGCTACACCTTC.

V gene TRBV9 combines with J gene TRBJ2-7, with 10 bases fitting TRBD2. Trimming removed 1 base from V and 6 bases from J; junction bases left unmatched: 4. Germline loops: CDR1 SGDLS, CDR2 YYNGEE. The CDR3 has 14 residues. The CDR3 sequence: CASSVSGGASEQYF. CDR3 bases: TGTGCCAGCAGCGTAAGCGGGGGGGCGAGCGAGCAGTACTTC.

This clone was counted a few times. The V and J genes are TRBV6-1 and TRBJ1-4; weak D call: TRBD1 (5 bases). The ends were cut back, 7 bases at V and 8 bases at J, with 11 bases in the middle. The CDR3 is 12 residues long. Germline V gene sequence: CDR1 MNHNS, CDR2 SASEGT. The CDR3 loop reads CASTQGREKLFF. DNA of the CDR3: TGTGCCAGCACTCAGGGTAGGGAAAAACTGTTTTTT.

V gene TRBV30 combines with J gene TRBJ1-1; 7 nucleotides align to TRBD1. Trimming took 3 bases from V and 3 from J; bases not matched to a gene: 10. CDR1 and CDR2 from the germline V gene are GTSNPN and SVGIG (reference sequence). This CDR3 has 15 amino acids. CDR3: CAWRALGTAYTEAFF. CDR3 in DNA: TGTGCCTGGAGAGCTTTGGGGACAGCCTACACTGAAGCTTTCTTT.

CDR3 DNA sequence: TGTGCCAGCTCACCAGACAGGGGAGCTGAAGCTTTCTTT. Protein: CASSPDRGAEAFF. The V and J genes are TRBV18 and TRBJ1-1; 8 bases fit TRBD1. CDR1 is KGHSH and CDR2 is LQKENI in the germline V gene. With 2 bases clipped from V and 6 bases from J, the junction kept 2 bases outside the gene matches. The CDR3 has 13 residues.

The V and J genes are TRBV11-1 and TRBJ2-7, with a possible D match to TRBD1 (6 bases). Germline CDR1 and CDR2: SGHAT and FQDESV (reference sequence). The CDR3 contains 16 residues. V lost 4 bases, J lost 3 bases, and 19 bases lay in between. The CDR3 nucleotides are TGTGCCAGCAGCTCCCCGACAGGTGTCTTCTTCTACGAGCAGTACTTC. This translates into CASSSPTGVFFYEQYF.

This clone was seen once. The rearrangement joins TRBV4-2 to TRBJ2-5; 8 bases agree with TRBD1. V lost 4 bases and J lost 2; bases outside the gene matches: 6. There are 15 residues in the CDR3. Per the germline V gene, CDR1 is LGHNA and CDR2 is YNFKEQ. The DNA for the CDR3 is TGTGCCAGCAGCCTCCTCTGGACAGGGCAAGAGACCCAGTACTTC. Amino acids: CASSLLWTGQETQYF.

The chain uses TRBV7-9 and TRBJ2-5; 8 bases align to TRBD1. Germline V gene lookup returns CDR1 SEHNR and CDR2 FQNEAQ (reference sequence). Losses at the gene ends were 3 bases for V and 9 bases for J; bases not matched to a gene: 9. The CDR3 sequence is 14 residues long. Here the CDR3 reads CASSFNRQGSAQYF. The CDR3 bases are TGTGCCAGCAGCTTTAATAGACAGGGGTCGGCCCAGTACTTC.

The chain employs TRBV7-6 and TRBJ2-7; maybe TRBD1 (5 bases). The CDR3 length is 13 residues. Germline CDR1 and CDR2: SGHVS and FNYEAQ. V was cut by 5 bases and J by 4 bases, with 12 bases left in between. In nucleotides, the CDR3 is TGTGCCAGCAGCACGACAGTCCGGTACGAGCAGTACTTC. It codes for CASSTTVRYEQYF.

The chain is built from TRBV30 and TRBJ2-6; D call uncertain. The CDR3 consists of 14 residues. In germline, CDR1 is GTSNPN, CDR2 SVGIG (reference sequence). V was trimmed by 0 bases and J by 4 bases, leaving 7 bases between them. CDR3 sequence: CAWSVQTGANVLTF. CDR3 coding DNA: TGTGCCTGGAGTGTACAGACCGGGGCCAACGTCCTGACTTTC. The complete variable domain, with remaining parts taken from reference TRBV30 and TRBJ2-6, reads SQTIHQWPATLVQPVGSPLSLECTVEGTSNPNLYWYRQAAGRGLQLLFYSVGIGQISSEVPQNLSASRPQDRQFILSSKKLLLSDSGFYLCAWSVQTGANVLTFGAGSRLTVL.

This clone appeared once. The rearrangement joins TRBV10-3 to TRBJ1-2; maybe TRBD1 (5 bases). The CDR3 is made up of 12 amino acids. Trimming removed 10 bases from V and 4 bases from J, with 13 bases in between. In germline, CDR1 is ENHRY, CDR2 SYGVKD. The CDR3 DNA reads TGTGCCACTACGACAGATTTCTATGGCTACACCTTC. This encodes CATTTDFYGYTF.

In its sample, this clone was seen once. This chain links TRBV6-1 with TRBJ1-3, with D unresolved. The V gene's germline CDR1 is MNHNS and CDR2 SASEGT. V was pared by 1 base and J by 0 bases, with 13 bases between. The CDR3 has 17 amino acids. CDR3 DNA: TGTGCCAGCAGTGAAGTGCCGCTTAGAGGCTCTGGAAACACCATATATTTT. This encodes CASSEVPLRGSGNTIYF.

J is TRBJ1-1 and V is TRBV7-9; perhaps TRBD1 as D (6 bases). Trimming took 1 base from V and 5 from J, leaving 14 bases between them. This CDR3 has 15 amino acids. Looked up from germline, CDR1 is SEHNR and CDR2 is FQNEAQ (reference sequence). CDR3 in DNA: TGTGCCAGCAGCTTAGTCATAGGGGGGGGTACTGAAGCTTTCTTT. This gives the protein CASSLVIGGGTEAFF.

Comment on this clone: Its ends do not fully match the called genes, so a read error is possible. The genes are TRBV29-1 and TRBJ2-2; 12 nucleotides match TRBD1. The CDR3 is made up of 16 amino acids. Germline CDR1 SQVTM, CDR2 ANQGSEA. CDR3 residues: CSVLEWGTGGPGGLFF. In nucleotides, the CDR3 is TGCAGCGTTTTAGAGTGGGGGACAGGGGGCCCCGGGGGGCTGTTTTTT.

The chain employs TRBV11-1 and TRBJ1-1; 8 nucleotides agree with TRBD1. Germline V gives CDR1 SGHAT, CDR2 FQDESV (reference sequence). This CDR3 comprises 13 residues. Trimming at V came to 0 bases and at J to 8 bases, leaving 2 bases not matched to a gene. CDR3 coding DNA: TGTGCCAGCAGCTTAGCGGGGGACAGGGAAGCTTTCTTT. Amino acid sequence: CASSLAGDREAFF.

The chain uses TRBV19 and TRBJ1-1; tentatively, D is TRBD1 (5 bases). Germline V gene data show CDR1 as LNHDA and CDR2 as SQIVND (reference sequence). The CDR3 runs 15 residues. Trimming cost V 3 bases and J 2 bases, with 13 bases left between them. CDR3 amino acids: CASSIRPQGNTEAFF. CDR3 nucleotides: TGTGCCAGTAGTATTAGACCTCAGGGCAACACTGAAGCTTTCTTT. The full variable domain, rest sourced from reference TRBV19 and TRBJ1-1, is DGGITQSPKYLFRKEGQNVTLSCEQNLNHDAMYWYRQDPGQGLRLIYYSQIVNDFQKGDIAEGYSVSREKKESFPLTVTSAQKNPTAFYLCASSIRPQGNTEAFFGQGTRLTVV.

The rearrangement uses TRBV2 and TRBJ2-6, with 8 bases identical to TRBD2. The length of the CDR3 is 20 residues. V lost 5 bases and J lost 0; bases outside the gene matches: 15. CDR1 is SNHLY, CDR2 FYNNEI, per germline. In DNA, the CDR3 is TGTGCCAGCAGTCCATCGCCCTTTAGCGGGGCAACCTCTGGGGCCAACGTCCTGACTTTC. It codes for CASSPSPFSGATSGANVLTF.

The CDR3 DNA is TGTGCCAGCAGCCCACCGGGACAGATAACTAACTATGGCTACACCTTC. This sequence encodes CASSPPGQITNYGYTF. The chain has TRBV7-2 and TRBJ1-2; 7 nucleotides line up with TRBD1. Germline lookup yields CDR1 SGHTA and CDR2 FQGNSA. This CDR3 contains 16 residues. V dropped 5 bases and J dropped 0; count of bases not matched to a gene: 9.

The chain has TRBV5-1 and TRBJ2-2, with TRBD2 matching 10 bases. V was clipped by 0 bases and J by 6 bases; unmatched bases: 11. In germline, CDR1 is SGHRS, CDR2 YFSETQ. The CDR3 extends over 18 amino acids. The CDR3 DNA reads TGCGCCAGCAGCTTGGTGGCTAGCGGGAGTTGGGGCGCCGGGGAGCTGTTTTTT. Translating gives CASSLVASGSWGAGELFF.

The J gene is TRBJ2-5, the V gene TRBV28; TRBD2 agrees at 8 bases. After removal of 3 bases from V and 2 bases from J, the junction contained 5 bases not matched to a gene. In germline, CDR1 is MDHEN, CDR2 SYDVKM. This CDR3 contains 15 residues. The CDR3 sequence: CASSFASGSQETQYF. CDR3 bases: TGTGCCAGCAGTTTCGCTAGCGGGTCTCAAGAGACCCAGTACTTC.

This sequence joins TRBV15 and TRBJ2-4, with D possibly TRBD1 on 5 matching bases. The CDR3 extends over 16 amino acids. CDR1 and CDR2 from the germline V gene are LNHNV and YYDKDF (reference sequence). Trimming left V 2 bases short and J 8 bases short, with 19 bases between. CDR3 DNA sequence: TGTGCCACCAGCAGACGCCAGGGAACACCCAGTGACATTCAGTACTTC. It translates to CATSRRQGTPSDIQYF.

The genes are TRBV5-1 and TRBJ2-1; D possibly corresponds to TRBD2 (5 bases). CDR1 SGHRS and CDR2 YFSETQ come from the germline V gene. This CDR3 is built from 18 residues. Trimming cost V 4 bases and J 0 bases, with 20 bases left between them. The CDR3 DNA is TGCGCCAGCAGCCGAAGGACCACGAGCGGTAGCTCCTACAATGAGCAGTTCTTC. This codes for CASSRRTTSGSSYNEQFF. Combining the CDR3 with reference TRBV5-1 and TRBJ2-1 gives the whole variable domain KAGVTQTPRYLIKTRGQQVTLSCSPISGHRSVSWYQQTPGQGLQFLFEYFSETQRNKGNFPGRFSGRQFSNSRSEMNVSTLELGDSALYLCASSRRTTSGSSYNEQFFGPGTRLTVL.